These T cell receptor beta chains were read from a single sample in a study of shared clonotypes between healthy human individuals. The repertoire was sequenced with immunoSEQ multiplex PCR; TCRdb's copy has only in-frame clones and lacks some. The repertoire holds roughly 500,000 clones, with around 96% as singletons. Sequenced sample: naive CD4+ T cells sorted from blood. All receptors come from a woman aged 25 to 39 in good health. Both conserved end residues are part of each CDR3. The D gene is left open where the match is weak. Size values are once, few and many counts, or a class for expanded clones, and some rows have none.

J gene,D gene,clone size,V gene,CDR3 length,CDR3 DNA,CDR3 protein
TRBJ2-2,-,once,TRBV28,15,TGTGCCAGCAGTTCCCACGAGGGCCTCTTCGGGGAGCTGTTTTTT,CASSSHEGLFGELFF
TRBJ1-1,-,-,TRBV18,13,TGTGCCAGCTCTCCCATCCTGAACACTGAAGCTTTCTTT,CASSPILNTEAFF
TRBJ2-5,TRBD2,-,TRBV28,13,TGTGCCAGCCAACTAGCGGGAGGAGAGACCCAGTACTTC,CASQLAGGETQYF
TRBJ1-2,-,-,TRBV19,15,TGTGCCAGCCGTGTTGGGGGGGCCCACAACTATGGCTACACCTTC,CASRVGGAHNYGYTF
TRBJ2-7,TRBD1,once,TRBV30,12,TGTGCCTGGAGTGGGACAGGGCGCGAGCAGTACTTC,CAWSGTGREQYF
TRBJ2-3,-,-,TRBV5-4,14,TGTGCCAGCACGAAGTGGGGTTACACAGATACGCAGTATTTT,CASTKWGYTDTQYF
TRBJ2-5,TRBD2,-,TRBV7-6,16,TGTGCCAGCAGCTTAGAGGGCGCGGGAGGGAGAGAGACCCAGTACTTC,CASSLEGAGGRETQYF
TRBJ1-1,-,-,TRBV28,14,TGTGCCAGCACCCCCGGGTGGGTGAACACTGAAGCTTTCTTT,CASTPGWVNTEAFF
TRBJ2-3,-,-,TRBV7-5,8,TGTGTCAGGGGCCCCCGGTATTTT,CVRGPRYF
TRBJ2-3,-,-,TRBV6-6,15,TGTGCCAGCAGTCCCCCCGGAGCTCAAGGGGATACGCAGTATTTT,CASSPPGAQGDTQYF
TRBJ1-2,-,-,TRBV2,15,TGTGCCAGCAGTGAAGAGGGAATTACGAACTATGGCTACACCTTC,CASSEEGITNYGYTF
TRBJ1-3,TRBD1,-,TRBV5-8,14,TGTGCCAGCAGCCACGGGACAGGGGGAAACACCATATATTTT,CASSHGTGGNTIYF
TRBJ2-1,-,-,TRBV9,19,TGTGCCAGCAGCGTAAAACTTCTGGGGGGAGTCGGCTCCTACAATGAGCAGTTCTTC,CASSVKLLGGVGSYNEQFF
TRBJ2-7,TRBD1,-,TRBV28,14,TGTGCCAGCAGTTCGGGACAGGAGCCCTACGAGCAGTACTTC,CASSSGQEPYEQYF
TRBJ2-7,-,-,TRBV7-2,15,TGTGCCAGCAGCTTAGTAGGAGCACCCGTGTACGAGCAGTACTTC,CASSLVGAPVYEQYF
TRBJ2-6,-,-,TRBV10-3,14,TGTGCCACCGACGGGGTTGGGAGGGCCAACGTCCTGACTTTC,CATDGVGRANVLTF
TRBJ2-7,TRBD2,-,TRBV14,14,TGTGCCAGCAGCCCCACCCTAGCGGGATACGAGCAGTACTTC,CASSPTLAGYEQYF
TRBJ2-1,-,once,TRBV28,11,TGTGCCAGCCCCAGTGACAATGAGCAGTTCTTC,CASPSDNEQFF
TRBJ1-2,TRBD1,-,TRBV6-5,12,TGTGCCAGCACCAGACAGGGGTATGGCTACACCTTC,CASTRQGYGYTF
TRBJ2-7,TRBD1,-,TRBV4-1,15,TGCGCCAGCAGCCTCAGACAGGGGGCGCGATACGAGCAGTACTTC,CASSLRQGARYEQYF
TRBJ2-1,TRBD2,-,TRBV19,15,TGTGCCAGTAGGGTAGGACTAGCGGGAGACAATGAGCAGTTCTTC,CASRVGLAGDNEQFF
TRBJ1-2,TRBD1,-,TRBV2,19,TGTGCCAGCAGCCCGCCCAAGACAGGGATAAACCTTCACAACTATGGCTACACCTTC,CASSPPKTGINLHNYGYTF